This note documents a single T cell receptor (beta chain) sequence. The sample holds many counts of this clonotype. Its specific antigen is unknown. Base qualities are not provided; no much larger clone lies one nucleotide away. The CDR3 covers 15 residues, taking in both the cysteine and the phenylalanine. Only the CDR3 DNA stays, 45 bases, in frame from base 1. CDR1 and CDR2 were assigned from the germline V gene (reference sequence) as LGHDT and YNNKEL. The V end loses 3 bases and the J end loses 2 bases, and a stretch of 13 bases separates them. cDNA was synthesized by template-switch 5'RACE using a primer with a 10-nucleotide random unique molecular identifier that tagged each TCR transcript. Over 170 million TCR-beta sequences, covering 15-18 subjects, were produced in each sequencing run. The RNeasy kit was used to extract total RNA. The KAPA Real-time Library Amplification kit was used to amplify TCR-beta VDJ regions with primers targeting the TCR constant region and the 5'RACE anchor. Sample indexes and Illumina adaptors were added in a first PCR, after which library yield was increased in a second PCR. After Ampure bead purification, the roughly 650 bp TCR product was size-selected on a 2% E-gel SizeSelection system. Library quality was checked on a Bioanalyzer, concentration was measured with Qubit, and libraries were quantified with the Kapa Library Quantification kit before pooling. An Illumina HiSeq 2500 sequenced the libraries paired-end 2 x 150 bp. To increase sequence diversity, about 24-32% phiX was spiked into each library pool. The paper's processing steps were these. The UMI-based MiGEC pipeline processed quality-filtered reads and removed over 80% of raw TCR sequences during error correction. VDJ genes were aligned to IMGT germline references, and clonotypes were defined by unique CDR3 amino acid sequence plus V-J genes. Clonal expansion, Shannon diversity and CDR3 relatedness (CalcPairwiseDistances, ClusterSamples) were evaluated with VDJtools, and phylogenetic trees were built with CLCbio workbench. Expanded clones were defined as having at least 8 unique UMIs, based on coefficient-of-variation modelling across technical triplicates. The raw public data were reprocessed by TCRdb itself: fastp quality trimming at Q25, MiXCR clonotype calling, in-frame beta chains only. Each CDR3 protein gets just one entry, which takes the most common genes and DNA from the rows behind it. Here the V and J calls rest on TCRdb's processing, not on the authors' analysis. For this sample the table gives tens of thousands of distinct CDR3 sequences, of which 2% to 2.5% were detected only once. Jointly, the top ten make up less than 3.5% of the sample.

Unsorted PBMC libraries were generated from 2 million PBMCs stored in RNAlater at -80 °C until RNA extraction. Multiple sclerosis patients were enrolled in a US clinical protocol evaluating disease progression by magnetic resonance imaging. PBMCs were separated from peripheral blood using Ficoll-Hypaque density gradient centrifugation and then cryopreserved in liquid nitrogen. The sample belongs to a study of neurological immune-mediated disorders (dated by TCRdb to the late 2010s). About the full investigation: Among the approximately 34 multiple sclerosis patients, relapsing-remitting MS accounted for around 30 and secondary progressive MS accounted for 3. The cohort included approximately 70 subjects: approximately 15 with HAM/TSP, around 34 with multiple sclerosis, and around 20 healthy controls. The 106 TCR-beta libraries covered PBMC samples along with longitudinal samples, technical triplicates, and paired sorted CD4+ and CD8+ T-cell subsets. The study compared peripheral blood TCR-beta repertoires of HTLV-I-associated myelopathy (HAM/TSP) patients, multiple sclerosis patients and healthy controls using UMI-based sequencing.

The paper as a whole reports these results and caveats: Repertoires from 18 of 34 MS patients were grouped by phylogenetic analysis into a cluster of related CDR3 sequences, suggesting a possible repertoire-level signature. TCR clonal expansion was highest in HAM/TSP patients and lowest in MS patients, with MS patients falling below even healthy controls. The MS cluster was not associated with any clinical or MRI features, and the authors stated that larger cohorts are needed. No identical CDR3 amino acid sequences were shared among expanded clones across subjects, suggesting private TCR-beta repertoires in all groups.

This receptor was identified in a man aged 45-60 years with multiple sclerosis. The sequence links TRBV3-1 to TRBJ2-5, with an unclear D gene assignment. Sequenced material: PBMCs. For the CDR3, the sequence is CASSQIVRQQETQYF. The bases read TGTGCCAGCAGCCAGATAGTCAGGCAACAAGAGACCCAGTACTTC.